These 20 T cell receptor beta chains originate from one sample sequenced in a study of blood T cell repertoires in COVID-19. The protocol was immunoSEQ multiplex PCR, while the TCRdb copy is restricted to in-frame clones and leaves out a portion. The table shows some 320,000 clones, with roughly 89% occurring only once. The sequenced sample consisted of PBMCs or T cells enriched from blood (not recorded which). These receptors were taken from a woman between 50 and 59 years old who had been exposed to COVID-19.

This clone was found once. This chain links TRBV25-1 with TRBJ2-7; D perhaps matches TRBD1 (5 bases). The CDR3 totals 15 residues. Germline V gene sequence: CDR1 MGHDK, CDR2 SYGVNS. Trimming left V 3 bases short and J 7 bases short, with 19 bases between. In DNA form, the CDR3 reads TGTGCCAGCAGTGAGGAGACATTATCAAAGGGGGAGCAGTACTTC. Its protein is CASSEETLSKGEQYF.

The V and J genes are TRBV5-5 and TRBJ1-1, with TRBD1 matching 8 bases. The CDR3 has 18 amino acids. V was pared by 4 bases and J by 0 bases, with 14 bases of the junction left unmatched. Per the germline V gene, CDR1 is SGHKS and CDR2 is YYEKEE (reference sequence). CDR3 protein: CASSGRGQVGVMNTEAFF. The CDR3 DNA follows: TGTGCCAGCAGCGGGCGGGGACAGGTCGGGGTCATGAACACTGAAGCTTTCTTT.

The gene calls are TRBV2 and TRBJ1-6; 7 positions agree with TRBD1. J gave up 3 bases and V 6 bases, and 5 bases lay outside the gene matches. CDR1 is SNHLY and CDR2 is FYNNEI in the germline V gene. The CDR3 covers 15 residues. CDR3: CASRSQGNYNSPLHF. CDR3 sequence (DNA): TGTGCCAGCAGGTCACAGGGGAACTATAATTCACCCCTCCACTTT.

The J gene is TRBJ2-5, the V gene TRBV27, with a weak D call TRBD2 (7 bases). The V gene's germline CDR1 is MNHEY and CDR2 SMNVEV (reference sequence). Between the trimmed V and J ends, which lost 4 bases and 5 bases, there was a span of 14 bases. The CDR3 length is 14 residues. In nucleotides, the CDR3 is TGTGCCAGCAGTTCTAGGGGGGGAGGGGAGACCCAGTACTTC. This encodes CASSSRGGGETQYF.

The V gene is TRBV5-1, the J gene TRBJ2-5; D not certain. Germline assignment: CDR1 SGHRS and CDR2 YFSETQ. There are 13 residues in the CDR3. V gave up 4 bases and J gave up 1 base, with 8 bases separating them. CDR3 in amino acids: CASSRVGQETQYF. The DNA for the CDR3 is TGCGCCAGCAGCCGGGTGGGCCAAGAGACCCAGTACTTC.

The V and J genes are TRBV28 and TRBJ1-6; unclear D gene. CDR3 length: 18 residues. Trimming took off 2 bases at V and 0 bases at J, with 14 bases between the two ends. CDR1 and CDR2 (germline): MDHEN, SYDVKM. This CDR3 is CASSLLGRSGSYNSPLHF. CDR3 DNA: TGTGCCAGCAGTTTACTCGGCAGGAGCGGCTCCTATAATTCACCCCTCCACTTT.

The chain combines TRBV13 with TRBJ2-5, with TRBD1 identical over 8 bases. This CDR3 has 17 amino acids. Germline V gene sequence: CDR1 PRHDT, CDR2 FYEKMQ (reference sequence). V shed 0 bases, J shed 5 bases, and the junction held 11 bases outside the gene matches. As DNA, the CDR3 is TGTGCCAGCAGCTTAGGCTCTAGGCAGGGGGCAGGGGAGACCCAGTACTTC. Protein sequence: CASSLGSRQGAGETQYF.

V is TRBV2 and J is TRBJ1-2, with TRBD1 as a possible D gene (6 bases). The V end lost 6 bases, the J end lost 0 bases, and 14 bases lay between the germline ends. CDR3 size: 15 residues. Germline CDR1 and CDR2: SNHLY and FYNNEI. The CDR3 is CASSGRGTANYGYTF. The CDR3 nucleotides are TGTGCCAGCAGCGGCAGGGGAACGGCTAACTATGGCTACACCTTC.

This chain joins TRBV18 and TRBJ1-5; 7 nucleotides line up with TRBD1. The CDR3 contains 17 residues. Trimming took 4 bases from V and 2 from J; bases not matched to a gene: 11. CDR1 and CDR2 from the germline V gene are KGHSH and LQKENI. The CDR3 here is CASSRDRTGWGNQPQHF. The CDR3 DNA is TGTGCCAGCTCACGGGATCGGACAGGATGGGGCAATCAGCCCCAGCATTTT.

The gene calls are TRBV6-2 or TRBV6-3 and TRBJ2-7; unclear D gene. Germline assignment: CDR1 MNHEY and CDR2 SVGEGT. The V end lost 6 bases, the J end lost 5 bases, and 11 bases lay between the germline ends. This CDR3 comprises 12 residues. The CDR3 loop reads CASSKTWNEQYF. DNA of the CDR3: TGTGCCAGCAGCAAGACTTGGAACGAGCAGTACTTC.

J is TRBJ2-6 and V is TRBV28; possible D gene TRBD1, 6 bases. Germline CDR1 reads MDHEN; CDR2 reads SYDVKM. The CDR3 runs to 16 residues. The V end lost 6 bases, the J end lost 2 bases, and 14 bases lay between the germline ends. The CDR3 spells CASSRQAKTGANVLTF. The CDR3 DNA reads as TGTGCCAGCAGCAGACAGGCTAAAACTGGGGCCAACGTCCTGACTTTC.

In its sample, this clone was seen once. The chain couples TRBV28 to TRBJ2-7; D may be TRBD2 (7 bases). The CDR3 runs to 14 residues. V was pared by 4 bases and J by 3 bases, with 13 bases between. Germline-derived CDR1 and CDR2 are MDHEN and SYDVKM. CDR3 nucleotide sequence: TGTGCCAGCAGTTGGGGGGGCGCAGACTACGAGCAGTACTTC. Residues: CASSWGGADYEQYF.

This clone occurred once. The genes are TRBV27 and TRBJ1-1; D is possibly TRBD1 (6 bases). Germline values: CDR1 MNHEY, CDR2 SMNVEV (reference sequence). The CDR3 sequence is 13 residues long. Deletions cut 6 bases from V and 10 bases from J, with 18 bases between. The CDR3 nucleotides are TGTGCCAGCAGAAATTTACCGGGACAACGAGCTTTCTTT. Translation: CASRNLPGQRAFF.

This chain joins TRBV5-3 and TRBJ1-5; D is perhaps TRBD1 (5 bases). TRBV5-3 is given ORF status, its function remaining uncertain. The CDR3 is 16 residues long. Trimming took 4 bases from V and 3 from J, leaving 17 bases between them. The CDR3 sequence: CARSVIQALINQPQHF. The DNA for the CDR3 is TGTGCCAGAAGCGTAATACAGGCCCTCATCAATCAGCCCCAGCATTTT.

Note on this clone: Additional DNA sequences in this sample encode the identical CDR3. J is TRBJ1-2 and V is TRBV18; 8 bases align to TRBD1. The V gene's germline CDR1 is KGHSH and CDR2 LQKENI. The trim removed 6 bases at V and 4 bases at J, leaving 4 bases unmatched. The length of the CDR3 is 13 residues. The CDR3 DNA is TGTGCCAGCTCCCCCGACAGGGGCTATGGCTACACCTTC. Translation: CASSPDRGYGYTF.

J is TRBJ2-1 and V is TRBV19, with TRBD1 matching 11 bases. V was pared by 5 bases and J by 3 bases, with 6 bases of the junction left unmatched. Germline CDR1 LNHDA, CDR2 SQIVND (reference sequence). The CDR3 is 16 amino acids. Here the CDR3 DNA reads TGTGCCAGTAGTGAAGGACAGGGGGCCCTCTACAATGAGCAGTTCTTC. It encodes CASSEGQGALYNEQFF.

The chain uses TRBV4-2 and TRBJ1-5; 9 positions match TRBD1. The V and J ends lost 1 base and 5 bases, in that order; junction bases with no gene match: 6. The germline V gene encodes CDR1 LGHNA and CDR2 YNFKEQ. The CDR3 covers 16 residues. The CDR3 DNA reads TGTGCCAGCAGCCAAGGGGACAGGGAGGGCGATCAGCCCCAGCATTTT. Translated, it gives CASSQGDREGDQPQHF.

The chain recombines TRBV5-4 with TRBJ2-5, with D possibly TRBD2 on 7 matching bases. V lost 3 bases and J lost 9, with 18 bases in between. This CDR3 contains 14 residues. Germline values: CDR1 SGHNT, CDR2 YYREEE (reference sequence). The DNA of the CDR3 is TGTGCCAGCAGCTCTTCCGGGGGGCCCCAGGCCCAGTACTTC. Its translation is CASSSSGGPQAQYF.

CDR3 protein: CASSPIWGQINSPLHF. As DNA, the CDR3 is TGTGCCAGCAGCCCGATTTGGGGCCAGATTAATTCACCCCTCCACTTT. The genes are TRBV3-1 (or the pseudogene TRBV3-2) and TRBJ1-6, with a possible D match to TRBD1 (5 bases). CDR3 length equals 16 residues. CDR1 and CDR2 from the germline V gene are LGHDT and YNNKEL (reference sequence). V dropped 4 bases and J dropped 6 bases, with 16 bases sitting between them.

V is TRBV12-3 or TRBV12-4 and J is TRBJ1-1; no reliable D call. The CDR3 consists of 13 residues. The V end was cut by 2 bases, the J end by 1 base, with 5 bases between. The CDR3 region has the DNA TGTGCCAGCAGTTTACAGGCGAACACTGAAGCTTTCTTT. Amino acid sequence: CASSLQANTEAFF.